Listed below are T cell receptor beta chains from one sample, sequenced in a study of T-cell memory formation after mild COVID-19. MiXCR, run by TCRdb on the 5' RACE reads, gives a single entry per CDR3 protein. The data contain about 200,000 distinct CDR3 sequences, over 9% of them singletons. The sequenced sample consisted of PBMCs or a T cell subset sorted from them (not recorded which). Receptor source: a man younger than 35 who had mild COVID-19 (a few samples of this study predate the infection). Cell type and time point are not known. The CDR3 runs from the conserved cysteine through the conserved F or W. D genes are given only for firm matches. Some rows mark clone size as missing; the rest say once, few, many or name a class of expanded clone.

j_call clone_size d_call v_call cdr3_nt cdr3_aa
TRBJ2-6 many NA TRBV20-1 TGCAGTGCTAGACGCTCTGGGGCCAACGTCCTGACTTTC CSARRSGANVLTF
TRBJ2-5 few NA TRBV6-5 TGTGCCAGCAGTCGAGCCGGGGGTCCTGGGGAGACCCAGTACTTC CASSRAGGPGETQYF
TRBJ2-3 NA NA TRBV20-1 TGCAGCCCTGACTGGGACGGCACAGATACGCAGTATTTT CSPDWDGTDTQYF
TRBJ2-7 few TRBD1 TRBV12-3/TRBV12-4 TGTGCCAGCAGATGGCAGGGGGCCTACGAGCAGTACTTC CASRWQGAYEQYF
TRBJ2-5 few NA TRBV12-3/TRBV12-4 TGTGCCAGCAACCTACAGGGTGAGGCCCAGTACTTC CASNLQGEAQYF
TRBJ2-1 many NA TRBV5-6 TGTGCCAGCACCCTGACTAGTGATGAGCAGTTCTTC CASTLTSDEQFF
TRBJ2-3 NA TRBD1 TRBV4-2 TGTGCCAGCAGCCAAGTCGAGACAGGGGCAGATACGCAGTATTTT CASSQVETGADTQYF
TRBJ2-7 many NA TRBV18 TGTGCCAGCTCACCCCCGGGGGAGCAGTACTTC CASSPPGEQYF
TRBJ2-1 NA NA TRBV5-4 TGTGCCAGCAGCTTGTTCCTGGGGGGAGCCGATGAGCAGTTCTTC CASSLFLGGADEQFF
TRBJ1-5 NA NA TRBV7-9 TGTGCCAGCAGCCCTGGGGGGAGTCAGCCCCAGCATTTT CASSPGGSQPQHF
TRBJ2-5 NA TRBD2 TRBV7-9 TGTGCCAGCAGCTTAGGGCGGGGGAACCAAGAGACCCAGTACTTC CASSLGRGNQETQYF
TRBJ1-2 many TRBD1 TRBV5-1 TGCGCCAGCAGCTGGCGTACAGGGGAGTTAGAGGCTGGCTACACCTTC CASSWRTGELEAGYTF
TRBJ2-1 many TRBD2 TRBV7-9 TGTGCCAGCAGGTCGGGACTAGCGAGCTACAATGAGCAGTTCTTC CASRSGLASYNEQFF
TRBJ1-4 NA NA TRBV5-1 TGCGCCAGCAGCTCGGGACCGGACGGGGCTAATGAAAAACTGTTTTTT CASSSGPDGANEKLFF
TRBJ2-1 NA TRBD1 TRBV9 TGTGCCAGCAGCGGGACAGGGGTGACGTTCGAGCAGTTCTTC CASSGTGVTFEQFF
TRBJ1-2 NA NA TRBV4-3 TGCGCCAGCAGCTTAAACGTAATTAACTATGGCTACACCTTC CASSLNVINYGYTF
TRBJ2-1 many TRBD1 TRBV7-3 TGTGCCAGCAGCCCACCGGGACAGGGTTACAATGAGCAGTTCTTC CASSPPGQGYNEQFF
TRBJ1-6 many NA TRBV7-9 TGTGCCAGCAGCTTAGGGGAGACCCATAATTCACCCCTCCACTTT CASSLGETHNSPLHF
TRBJ1-1 many TRBD1 TRBV18 TGTGCCAGCTCGGGGACAGGTTGGGCTGAAGCTTTCTTT CASSGTGWAEAFF
TRBJ2-4 few NA TRBV18 TGTGCCAGCTCACCCTCCGACTCCAAAAACATTCAGTACTTC CASSPSDSKNIQYF
TRBJ2-3 NA TRBD2 TRBV6-2/TRBV6-3 TGTGCCAGCAGAGAGCGGGGGGGACGCACAGATACGCAGTATTTT CASRERGGRTDTQYF
TRBJ1-6 few NA TRBV5-1 TGCGCCAGCAGCTTGGAAGCAGGGCCCCTCCACTTT CASSLEAGPLHF
TRBJ2-3 many NA TRBV5-6 TGTGCCAGCAGCTGGGTCATGGGCGGGGGCACAGATACGCAGTATTTT CASSWVMGGGTDTQYF
TRBJ2-1 many NA TRBV2 TGTGCCAGCACCACCGCCTCGGACAATGAGCAGTTCTTC CASTTASDNEQFF
TRBJ1-2 NA NA TRBV7-2 TGTGCCAGCAGCTTAGGCTGGGGCGATGGCTACACCTTC CASSLGWGDGYTF
TRBJ1-5 many TRBD1 TRBV18 TGTGCCAGCTCACCAGACAGGGATCAGCCCCAGCATTTT CASSPDRDQPQHF
TRBJ2-5 few TRBD1 TRBV2 TGTGCCAGCAGTAGATCGACAGGGAGAAAAGAGACCCAGTACTTC CASSRSTGRKETQYF
TRBJ2-5 NA TRBD2 TRBV6-6 TGTGCCAGCAGTTACAGGCAGGCCGGGGGGGAGACCCAGTACTTC CASSYRQAGGETQYF
TRBJ1-6 many NA TRBV5-1 TGCGCCAGCAGCTTGCAACCCTCTAATTCACCCCTCCACTTT CASSLQPSNSPLHF
TRBJ1-6 few TRBD1 TRBV20-1 TGCAGTGCTGCGACAGGGGGCAGTTCACCCCTCCACTTT CSAATGGSSPLHF
TRBJ1-1 NA NA TRBV25-1 TGTGCCAGCAGTGTTTACGGGGACGCCACTGAAGCTTTCTTT CASSVYGDATEAFF
TRBJ2-7 few TRBD2 TRBV9 TGTGCCAGCAGCCCTCGGGCGGGGGGGCCCAACGAGCAGTACTTC CASSPRAGGPNEQYF
TRBJ2-3 NA TRBD2 TRBV10-3 TGTGCCATCACCCCGGGGGGGTCGGATACGCAGTATTTT CAITPGGSDTQYF
TRBJ2-7 NA TRBD1 TRBV12-3/TRBV12-4 TGTGCCAGCAGTAACCCATCGGGGACAGGCTACGAGCAGTACTTC CASSNPSGTGYEQYF
TRBJ2-1 many TRBD2 TRBV4-3 TGCGCCAGCAGCCGATTAGCGGGGGCCGCTAATGAGCAGTTCTTC CASSRLAGAANEQFF
TRBJ1-5 NA NA TRBV20-1 TGCAGTGCTAGAGGGCCGGCAGGGCAGCCCCAGCATTTT CSARGPAGQPQHF
TRBJ2-5 NA TRBD2 TRBV24-1 TGTGCCACCAGTTCGGGCGGGAGGAAACAAGAGACCCAGTACTTC CATSSGGRKQETQYF
TRBJ1-3 NA NA TRBV4-3 TGCGCCAGCAGCCAAGATCCCCCGGGACTTACTTTTGGAAACACCATATATTTT CASSQDPPGLTFGNTIYF
TRBJ2-3 few NA TRBV5-1 TGCGCCAGCAGCTTGGCCCCCCAGAGCACAGATACGCAGTATTTT CASSLAPQSTDTQYF
TRBJ2-4 few TRBD1 TRBV3-1 TGTGCCAGCAGCCAAGGACAGGGTAGATCCAAAAACATTCAGTACTTC CASSQGQGRSKNIQYF
TRBJ2-1 few NA TRBV7-2 TGTGCCAGCAGCTTAGAGACCACAAGGGCAATCGAGCAGTTCTTC CASSLETTRAIEQFF
TRBJ1-6 few TRBD1 TRBV5-6 TGTGCCAGCAGCTACCGGGACAGCGGGGTTTATAATTCACCCCTCCACTTT CASSYRDSGVYNSPLHF
TRBJ2-5 many TRBD2 TRBV5-1 TGCGCCAGCAGCTTGCTCGGGGGGGCAGAAGAGACCCAGTACTTC CASSLLGGAEETQYF
TRBJ1-2 NA NA TRBV5-8 TGTGCCAGCAGCGTCCGAGTACCGGACAGCTACACCTTC CASSVRVPDSYTF
TRBJ2-5 few TRBD2 TRBV12-3/TRBV12-4 TGTGCCAGCAGCTCACTACTAGCGGGGTCGGGGACCCAGTACTTC CASSSLLAGSGTQYF
TRBJ1-5 NA NA TRBV12-5 TGTGCTAGTGGTTTGGTACTGGGGGGACTCAATCAGCCCCAGCATTTT CASGLVLGGLNQPQHF
TRBJ2-3 many TRBD2 TRBV7-2 TGTGCCAGCAGCACGAGACTAGCGGGGGAACCCACAGATACGCAGTATTTT CASSTRLAGEPTDTQYF
TRBJ2-4 few NA TRBV5-1 TGCGCCAGCAGCTCTAATAGGGGGGGGCGAAAAAACATTCAGTACTTC CASSSNRGGRKNIQYF
TRBJ1-5 few NA TRBV15 TGTGCCACCAGCAGAGGGGCGTTTGTCTCCGCGGTGACCCAGCATTTT CATSRGAFVSAVTQHF
TRBJ1-3 few NA TRBV6-5 TGTGCCAGCAGTTATAGAGGGTCTGGAAACACCATATATTTT CASSYRGSGNTIYF
TRBJ2-3 few NA TRBV18 TGTGCCAGCTCACCACCAATAGGGTGGCCCGATCCGTACACAGATACGCAGTATTTT CASSPPIGWPDPYTDTQYF
TRBJ2-1 few TRBD2 TRBV11-3 TGTGCCAGCAGCTATCGCTCTAGCGGGGGAGGTGAGCAGTTCTTC CASSYRSSGGGEQFF
TRBJ1-2 NA TRBD1 TRBV6-5 TGTGCCAGCAGTTATTTTGGACAGGGGGTTGATGGCTACACCTTC CASSYFGQGVDGYTF
TRBJ1-5 few NA TRBV5-6 TGTGCCAGCAGCCTGTGGGTTTTCCCTCAGCCCCAGCATTTT CASSLWVFPQPQHF
TRBJ1-5 NA NA TRBV20-1 TGCAGTGCTTCTAATGTCGGTCAGCCCCAGCATTTT CSASNVGQPQHF
TRBJ2-2 few TRBD2 TRBV5-1 TGCGCCAGCAGTCCAGCGGGGCACACCGGGGAGCTGTTTTTT CASSPAGHTGELFF
TRBJ2-7 NA TRBD1 TRBV4-2 TGTGCCAGCAGCCTCGACAGGGGGCGCCCCTACGAGCAGTACTTC CASSLDRGRPYEQYF